The clone carrying this T cell receptor beta chain has more than one count but fewer than ten. These data are taken from a study of blood T cell repertoires in COVID-19. The CDR3 loop spans 14 amino acids. Germline CDR1 reads LGHDT; CDR2 reads YNNKEL (reference sequence). Trimming at V came to 6 bases and at J to 4 bases, leaving 4 bases not matched to a gene. Assay used: immunoSEQ multiplex PCR; TCRdb lists only in-frame clones, some missing. Of tens of thousands of clones listed, 65% to 85% were seen once; the top ten hold around 25%. The sequence came from a human donor in a cohort sampled during active COVID-19. Material: peripheral blood. The chain combines TRBV3-1 (or the pseudogene TRBV3-2) with TRBJ1-1; 11 bases are shared with TRBD1. The CDR3 reads CASRDRGRATEAFF. In nucleotides, the CDR3 is TGTGCCAGCAGGGACAGGGGGCGAGCCACTGAAGCTTTCTTT.